The clone carrying this T cell receptor beta chain was found once. The record originates from a study of shared clonotypes between healthy human individuals. TCRdb's copy holds only in-frame clones and misses some; the assay was immunoSEQ multiplex PCR. The sample records about 2 million clones, approximately 94% being singletons. Trimming at V came to 2 bases and at J to 7 bases, leaving 1 base not matched to a gene. The CDR3 is 15 amino acids. CDR1 and CDR2 from the germline V gene are MGHRA and YSYEKL. As defined, naive CD8 cells were CD45RO-negative and positively selected for CCR7, with terminally differentiated effector memory CD45RA+ cells excluded.

The chain uses TRBV4-1 and TRBJ2-2; 13 bases match TRBD2. The clonotype comes from a man aged 18 to 29 in good health. The sample was naive CD8+ T cells sorted from blood. The CDR3 nucleotides read TGCGCCAGCAGCCAAACTAGCGGGGGGGTCGGGGAGCTGTTTTTT. This sequence encodes CASSQTSGGVGELFF.